This T cell receptor (beta chain) was identified in a study of blood T cells in healthy people across ages. This clonotype was observed a handful of times. CDR3 length: 15 amino acids. Trimming took 8 bases from V and 4 from J, leaving 19 bases between them. The germline V gene encodes CDR1 MNHEY and CDR2 SMNVEV (reference sequence). A J-beta primer mix and a sample-barcoded 5' primer were used in a second PCR of about 6 to 12 cycles. Each CDR3 protein gets one entry after TCRdb re-called the 5' RACE reads with MiXCR. The sample has 730,000 or so distinct CDR3 sequences, roughly 41% seen once. The receptor was isolated from a woman aged 55-69 years in good health. The chain is built from TRBV27 and TRBJ2-3; TRBD1 might be the D (6 bases). Sequencing was done on a sample of blood. CDR3 loop: CASPEGTPAPDTQYF. CDR3 bases: TGTGCCAGCCCTGAGGGGACACCGGCGCCAGATACGCAGTATTTT.